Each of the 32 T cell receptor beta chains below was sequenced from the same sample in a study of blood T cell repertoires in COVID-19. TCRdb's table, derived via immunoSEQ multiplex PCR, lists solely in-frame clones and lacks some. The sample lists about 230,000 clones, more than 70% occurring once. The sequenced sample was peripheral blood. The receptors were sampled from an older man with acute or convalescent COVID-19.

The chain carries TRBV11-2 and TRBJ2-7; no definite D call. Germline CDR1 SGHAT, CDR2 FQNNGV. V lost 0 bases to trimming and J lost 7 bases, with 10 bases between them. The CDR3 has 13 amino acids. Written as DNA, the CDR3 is TGTGCCAGCAGCTTAGAGAGGCTCGGGGAGCAGTACTTC. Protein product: CASSLERLGEQYF.

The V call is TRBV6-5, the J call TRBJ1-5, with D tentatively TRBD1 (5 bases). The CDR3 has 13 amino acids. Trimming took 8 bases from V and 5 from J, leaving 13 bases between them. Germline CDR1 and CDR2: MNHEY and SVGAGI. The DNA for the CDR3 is TGTGCCAGCGGCCAGGGCGTCGATCAGCCCCAGCATTTT. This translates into CASGQGVDQPQHF.

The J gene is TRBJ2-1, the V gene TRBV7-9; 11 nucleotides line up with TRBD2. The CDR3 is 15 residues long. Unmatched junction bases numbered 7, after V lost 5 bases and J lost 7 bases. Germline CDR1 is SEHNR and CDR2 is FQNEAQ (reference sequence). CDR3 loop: CASSETGLAENEQFF. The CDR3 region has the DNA TGTGCCAGCAGCGAAACGGGACTAGCGGAGAATGAGCAGTTCTTC.

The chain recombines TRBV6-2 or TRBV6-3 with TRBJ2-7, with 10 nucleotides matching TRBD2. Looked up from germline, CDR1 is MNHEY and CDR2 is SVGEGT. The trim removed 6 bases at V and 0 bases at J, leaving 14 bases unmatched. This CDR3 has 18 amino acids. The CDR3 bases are TGTGCCAGCAGCGACTCCTTCGGAGCGGGAGGGCACTCCTACGAGCAGTACTTC. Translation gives CASSDSFGAGGHSYEQYF.

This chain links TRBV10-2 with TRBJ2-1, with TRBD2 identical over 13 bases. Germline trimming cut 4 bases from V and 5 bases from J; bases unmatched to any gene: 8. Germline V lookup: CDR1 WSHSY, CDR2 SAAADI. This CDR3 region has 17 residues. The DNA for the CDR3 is TGCGCCAGCAGTGTGGGGGTCGGACTAGCGGGGGACAATGAGCAGTTCTTC. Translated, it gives CASSVGVGLAGDNEQFF.

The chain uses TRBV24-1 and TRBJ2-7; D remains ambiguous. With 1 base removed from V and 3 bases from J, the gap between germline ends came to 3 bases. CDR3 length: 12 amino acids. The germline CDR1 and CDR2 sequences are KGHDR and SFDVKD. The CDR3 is CATSDFNYEQYF. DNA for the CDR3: TGTGCCACCAGTGATTTTAACTACGAGCAGTACTTC.

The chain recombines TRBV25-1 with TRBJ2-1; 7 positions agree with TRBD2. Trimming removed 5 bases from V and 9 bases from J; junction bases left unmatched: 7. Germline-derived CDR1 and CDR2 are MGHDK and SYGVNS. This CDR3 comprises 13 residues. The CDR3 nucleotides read TGTGCCAGCAGTAACCCGCGGGAGCTTGAGCAGTTCTTC. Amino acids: CASSNPRELEQFF.

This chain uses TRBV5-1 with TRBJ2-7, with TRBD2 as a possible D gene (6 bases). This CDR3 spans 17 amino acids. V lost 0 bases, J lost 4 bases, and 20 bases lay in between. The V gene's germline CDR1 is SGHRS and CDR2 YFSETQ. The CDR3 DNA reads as TGCGCCAGCAGCTTGGGTATAAGCACGGGAGTTCGATACGAGCAGTACTTC. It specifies CASSLGISTGVRYEQYF.

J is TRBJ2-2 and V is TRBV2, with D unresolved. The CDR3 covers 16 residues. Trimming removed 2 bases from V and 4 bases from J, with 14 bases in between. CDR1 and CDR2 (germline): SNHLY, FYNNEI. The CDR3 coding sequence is TGTGCCAGCAGTGAACTGGGCCCGGTGGGCACCGGGGAGCTGTTTTTT. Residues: CASSELGPVGTGELFF.

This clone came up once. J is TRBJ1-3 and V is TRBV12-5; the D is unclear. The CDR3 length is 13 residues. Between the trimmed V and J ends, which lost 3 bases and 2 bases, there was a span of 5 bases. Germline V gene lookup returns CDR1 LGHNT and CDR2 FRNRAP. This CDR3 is CASGLHTGNTIYF. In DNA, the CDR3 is TGTGCTAGTGGTTTACACACTGGAAACACCATATATTTT.

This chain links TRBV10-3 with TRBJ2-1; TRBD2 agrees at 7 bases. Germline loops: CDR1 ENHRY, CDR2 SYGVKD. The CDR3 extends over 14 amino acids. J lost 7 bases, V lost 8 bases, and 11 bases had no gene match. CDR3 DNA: TGTGCCATCGGAGGGCGGGAGTTTAATAATGAGCAGTTCTTC. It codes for CAIGGREFNNEQFF.

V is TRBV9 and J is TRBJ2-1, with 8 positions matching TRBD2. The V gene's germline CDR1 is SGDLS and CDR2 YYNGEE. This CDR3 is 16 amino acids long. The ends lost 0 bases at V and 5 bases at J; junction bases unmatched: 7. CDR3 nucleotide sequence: TGTGCCAGCAGCGTAGGCGGGAGGTCGACCCACAATGAGCAGTTCTTC. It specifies CASSVGGRSTHNEQFF.

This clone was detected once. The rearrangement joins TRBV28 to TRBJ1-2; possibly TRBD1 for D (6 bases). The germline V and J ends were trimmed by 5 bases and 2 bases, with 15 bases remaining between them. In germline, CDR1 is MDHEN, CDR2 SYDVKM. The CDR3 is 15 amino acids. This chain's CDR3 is CASSPGGALNYGYTF. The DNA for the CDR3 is TGTGCCAGCAGTCCGGGGGGGGCTCTCAACTATGGCTACACCTTC.

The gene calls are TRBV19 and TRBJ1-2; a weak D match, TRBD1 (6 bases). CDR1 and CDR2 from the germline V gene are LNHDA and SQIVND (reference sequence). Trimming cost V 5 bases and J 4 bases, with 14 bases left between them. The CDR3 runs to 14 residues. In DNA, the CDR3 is TGTGCCAGTAGTCCTCCCGCCAGGGGCTATGGCTACACCTTC. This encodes CASSPPARGYGYTF.

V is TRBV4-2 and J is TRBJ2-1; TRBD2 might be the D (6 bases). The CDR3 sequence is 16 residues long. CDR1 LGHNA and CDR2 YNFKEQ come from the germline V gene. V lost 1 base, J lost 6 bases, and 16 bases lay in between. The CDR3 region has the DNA TGTGCCAGCAGCCAAGGAGGCGGGGCTAGGTCCAATGAGCAGTTCTTC. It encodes CASSQGGGARSNEQFF.

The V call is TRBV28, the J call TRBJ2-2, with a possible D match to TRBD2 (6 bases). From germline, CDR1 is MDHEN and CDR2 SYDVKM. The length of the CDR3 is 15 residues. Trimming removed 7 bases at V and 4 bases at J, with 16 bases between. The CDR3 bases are TGTGCCAGCATTCCCCTTGGGGACTTCACCGGGGAGCTGTTTTTT. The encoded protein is CASIPLGDFTGELFF.

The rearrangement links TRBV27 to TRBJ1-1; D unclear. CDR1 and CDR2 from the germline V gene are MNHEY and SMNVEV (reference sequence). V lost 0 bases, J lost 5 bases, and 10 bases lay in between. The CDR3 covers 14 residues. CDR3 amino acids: CASSLSIRRTEAFF. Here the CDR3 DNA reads TGTGCCAGCAGTTTATCTATTCGGCGGACTGAAGCTTTCTTT.

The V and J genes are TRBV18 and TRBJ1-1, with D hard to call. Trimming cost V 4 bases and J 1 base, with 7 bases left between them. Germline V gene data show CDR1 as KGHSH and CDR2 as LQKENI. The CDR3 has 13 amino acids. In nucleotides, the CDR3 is TGTGCCAGCTCACTTACAGAGAACACTGAAGCTTTCTTT. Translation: CASSLTENTEAFF.

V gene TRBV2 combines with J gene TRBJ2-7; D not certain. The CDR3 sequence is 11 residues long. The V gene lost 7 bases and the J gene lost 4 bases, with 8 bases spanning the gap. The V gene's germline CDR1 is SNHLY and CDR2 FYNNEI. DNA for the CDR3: TGTGCCAGCAAAGCCGAATACGAGCAGTACTTC. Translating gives CASKAEYEQYF.

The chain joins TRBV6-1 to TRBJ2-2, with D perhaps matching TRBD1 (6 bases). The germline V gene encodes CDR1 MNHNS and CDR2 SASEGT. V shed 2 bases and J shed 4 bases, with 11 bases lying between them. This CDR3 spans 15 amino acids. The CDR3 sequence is CASSEFWTVTGELFF. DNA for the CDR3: TGTGCCAGCAGTGAATTCTGGACAGTCACCGGGGAGCTGTTTTTT.

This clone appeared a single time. The chain's CDR3 is CASSAGGPVGETQYF. CDR3 sequence (DNA): TGTGCCAGCAGCGCCGGAGGCCCCGTGGGTGAGACCCAGTACTTC. The J gene is TRBJ2-5, the V gene TRBV7-8; possible D gene TRBD2, 5 bases. The CDR3 loop spans 15 amino acids. Trimming took 5 bases from V and 5 from J, leaving 18 bases between them. Germline V lookup: CDR1 SGHVS, CDR2 FQNEAQ.

CDR3 region: CASSIQGISYTF. The CDR3 nucleotides read TGTGCCAGTAGTATACAGGGGATCAGCTACACCTTC. This chain connects TRBV19 to TRBJ1-2; tentative D call: TRBD1 (6 bases). Deletions cut 2 bases from V and 9 bases from J, with 10 bases between. Germline assignment: CDR1 LNHDA and CDR2 SQIVND (reference sequence). The CDR3 is 12 residues long.

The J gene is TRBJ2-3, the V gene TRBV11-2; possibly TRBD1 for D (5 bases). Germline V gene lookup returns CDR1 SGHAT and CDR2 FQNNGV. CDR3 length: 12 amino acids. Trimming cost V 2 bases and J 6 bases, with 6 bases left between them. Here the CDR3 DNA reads TGTGCCAGCAGCTTAAGACAGGATACGCAGTATTTT. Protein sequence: CASSLRQDTQYF.

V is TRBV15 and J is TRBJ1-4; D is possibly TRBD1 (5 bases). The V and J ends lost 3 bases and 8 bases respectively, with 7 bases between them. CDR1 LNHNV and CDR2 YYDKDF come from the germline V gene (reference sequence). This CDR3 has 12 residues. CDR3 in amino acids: CATSSRQEKLFF. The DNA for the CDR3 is TGTGCCACCAGCAGTAGACAGGAAAAACTGTTTTTT.

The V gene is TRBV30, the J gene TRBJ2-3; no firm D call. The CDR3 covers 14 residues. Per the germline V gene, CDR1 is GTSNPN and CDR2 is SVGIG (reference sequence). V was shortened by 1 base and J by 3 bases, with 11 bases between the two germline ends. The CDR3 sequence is CAWSGGLRTDTQYF. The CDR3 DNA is TGTGCCTGGAGTGGAGGTCTTAGAACAGATACGCAGTATTTT.

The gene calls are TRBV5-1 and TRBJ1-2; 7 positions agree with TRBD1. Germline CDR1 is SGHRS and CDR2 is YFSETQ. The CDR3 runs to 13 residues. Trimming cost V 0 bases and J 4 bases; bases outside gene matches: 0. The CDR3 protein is CASSLGDSYGYTF. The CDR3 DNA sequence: TGCGCCAGCAGCTTGGGGGACAGCTATGGCTACACCTTC.

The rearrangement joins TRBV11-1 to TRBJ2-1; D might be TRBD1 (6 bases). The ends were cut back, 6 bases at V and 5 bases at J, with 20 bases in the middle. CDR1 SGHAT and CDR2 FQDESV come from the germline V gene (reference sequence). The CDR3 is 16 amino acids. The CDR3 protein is CASRSRTELKNNEQFF. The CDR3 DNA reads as TGTGCCAGCAGATCCCGGACAGAGCTGAAGAACAATGAGCAGTTCTTC.

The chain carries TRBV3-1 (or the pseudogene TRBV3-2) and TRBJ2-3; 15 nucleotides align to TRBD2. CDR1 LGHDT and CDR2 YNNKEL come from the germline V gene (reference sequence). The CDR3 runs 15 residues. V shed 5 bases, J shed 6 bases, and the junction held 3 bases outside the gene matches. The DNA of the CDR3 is TGTGCCAGCAGCGGACTAGCGGGAGGGTTGGATACGCAGTATTTT. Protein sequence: CASSGLAGGLDTQYF.

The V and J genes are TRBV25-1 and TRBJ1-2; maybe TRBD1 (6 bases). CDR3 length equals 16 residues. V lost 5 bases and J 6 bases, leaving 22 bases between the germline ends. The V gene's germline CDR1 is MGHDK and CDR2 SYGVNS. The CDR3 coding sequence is TGTGCCAGCAGTTTAGGTGGGGGGGCAACTGCCCATGGCTACACCTTC. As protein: CASSLGGGATAHGYTF.

In DNA, the CDR3 is TGTGCCAGCTCTCCCCCAGAAGGGGGCAGCTCAAATACGCAGTATTTT. Translated, it gives CASSPPEGGSSNTQYF. The V call is TRBV28, the J call TRBJ2-3, with 7 bases aligning to TRBD1. V lost 8 bases and J lost 7; bases outside the gene matches: 18. The germline V gene has CDR1 MDHEN and CDR2 SYDVKM. This CDR3 has 16 amino acids.

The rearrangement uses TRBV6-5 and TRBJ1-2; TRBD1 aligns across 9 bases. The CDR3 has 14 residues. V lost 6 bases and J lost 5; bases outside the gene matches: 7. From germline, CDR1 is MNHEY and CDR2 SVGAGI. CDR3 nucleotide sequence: TGTGCCAGCAGAGAGGACAGGGGAAGTTATGGCTACACCTTC. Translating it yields CASREDRGSYGYTF.

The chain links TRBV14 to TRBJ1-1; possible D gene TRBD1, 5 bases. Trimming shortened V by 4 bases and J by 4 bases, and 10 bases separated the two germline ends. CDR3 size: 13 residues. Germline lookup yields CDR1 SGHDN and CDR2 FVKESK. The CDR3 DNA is TGTGCCAGCAGCCGGGGGGAGTCCACTGAAGCTTTCTTT. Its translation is CASSRGESTEAFF.